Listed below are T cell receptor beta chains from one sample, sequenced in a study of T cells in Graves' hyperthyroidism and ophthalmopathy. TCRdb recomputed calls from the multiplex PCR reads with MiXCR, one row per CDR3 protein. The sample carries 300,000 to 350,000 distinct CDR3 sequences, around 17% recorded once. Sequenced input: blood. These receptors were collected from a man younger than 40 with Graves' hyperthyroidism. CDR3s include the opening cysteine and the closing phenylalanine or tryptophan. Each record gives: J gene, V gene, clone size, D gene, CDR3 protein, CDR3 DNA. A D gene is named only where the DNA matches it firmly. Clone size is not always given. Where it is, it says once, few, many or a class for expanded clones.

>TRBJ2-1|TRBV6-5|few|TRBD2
CASSYSWTSGANEQFF
TGTGCCAGCAGTTACTCTTGGACTAGCGGGGCCAATGAGCAGTTCTTC
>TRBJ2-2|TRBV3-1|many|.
CASSQGFALTLGNTGELFF
TGTGCCAGCAGCCAAGGGTTCGCCTTAACGCTCGGGAACACCGGGGAGCTGTTTTTT
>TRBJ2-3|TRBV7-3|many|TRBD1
CASSAHWTGLEDTQYF
TGTGCCAGCAGCGCACATTGGACAGGGCTGGAAGATACGCAGTATTTT
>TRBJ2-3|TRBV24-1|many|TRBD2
CATSDWTSQGTDTQYF
TGTGCCACCAGTGATTGGACTAGCCAAGGCACAGATACGCAGTATTTT
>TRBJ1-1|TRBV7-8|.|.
CASSLARGKRTEAFF
TGTGCCAGCAGCTTAGCCCGGGGGAAACGGACTGAAGCTTTCTTT
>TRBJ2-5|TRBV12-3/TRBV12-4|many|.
CASSLDLVGGETQYF
TGTGCCAGCAGTTTAGATTTGGTAGGGGGAGAGACCCAGTACTTC
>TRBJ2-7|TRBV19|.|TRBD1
CASSTGAGVDEQYF
TGTGCCAGCTCGACAGGGGCCGGAGTCGACGAGCAGTACTTC
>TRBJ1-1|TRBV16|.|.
CASSQSPGATEAFF
TGTGCCAGCAGCCAATCCCCAGGGGCCACTGAAGCTTTCTTT
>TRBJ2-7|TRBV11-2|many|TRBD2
CASSLVTSGRFEQYF
TGTGCCAGCAGCTTAGTTACTAGCGGGAGGTTCGAGCAGTACTTC
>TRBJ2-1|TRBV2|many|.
CASTRTPRDYNEQFF
TGTGCCAGCACTAGGACCCCACGGGATTACAATGAGCAGTTCTTC
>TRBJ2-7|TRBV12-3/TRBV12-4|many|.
CASRGSEQYF
TGTGCCAGCAGAGGGAGCGAGCAGTACTTC
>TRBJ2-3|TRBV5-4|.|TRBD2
CASSLSRAGELYTQYF
TGTGCCAGCAGCTTGTCCCGAGCGGGAGAACTCTACACGCAGTATTTT
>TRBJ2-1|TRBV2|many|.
CASSDGPATLGSYNEQFF
TGTGCCAGCAGTGATGGTCCAGCTACCTTAGGGTCCTACAATGAGCAGTTCTTC
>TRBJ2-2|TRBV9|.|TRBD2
CASASSGIPGELFF
TGTGCCTCCGCTTCAAGCGGGATCCCCGGGGAGCTGTTTTTT
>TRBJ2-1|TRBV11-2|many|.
CASSSPRGRGIGQFF
TGTGCCAGCAGCTCCCCGAGGGGCCGGGGCATTGGGCAGTTCTTC
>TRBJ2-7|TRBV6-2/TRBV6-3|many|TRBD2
CASSFSGGAYEQYF
TGTGCCAGCAGTTTTAGCGGGGGGGCCTACGAGCAGTACTTC
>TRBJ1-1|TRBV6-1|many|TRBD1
CASSRGQSSAEAFF
TGTGCCAGCAGCCGGGGACAGTCTTCCGCTGAAGCTTTCTTT
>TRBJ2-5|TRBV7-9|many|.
CASSPGGQTQYF
TGTGCCAGCAGCCCGGGTGGGCAGACCCAGTACTTC
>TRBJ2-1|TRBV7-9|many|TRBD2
CASTQGLAADNEQFF
TGTGCCAGCACCCAGGGACTAGCAGCCGACAATGAGCAGTTCTTC
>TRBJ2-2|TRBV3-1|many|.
CASSQGAVGELFF
TGTGCCAGCAGCCAAGGGGCAGTCGGGGAGCTGTTTTTT
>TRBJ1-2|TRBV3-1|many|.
CASSRNPYGYTF
TGTGCCAGCAGCCGAAACCCTTATGGCTACACCTTC
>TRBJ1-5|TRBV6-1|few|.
CASSDLQGFNQPQHF
TGTGCCAGCAGTGATCTACAGGGATTCAATCAGCCCCAGCATTTT
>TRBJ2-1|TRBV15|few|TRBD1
CATSRGTGGYNEQFF
TGTGCCACCAGCAGAGGGACAGGGGGTTACAATGAGCAGTTCTTC
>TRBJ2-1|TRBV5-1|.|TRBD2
CASSLEDSGTEQFF
TGCGCCAGCAGCTTGGAGGATAGCGGGACTGAGCAGTTCTTC
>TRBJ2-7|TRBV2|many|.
CASSISGLGEQYF
TGTGCCAGCAGCATAAGCGGTCTAGGGGAGCAGTACTTC
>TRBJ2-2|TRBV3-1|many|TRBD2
CASSDKRIAGRTGELFF
TGTGCCAGCAGCGACAAGAGGATAGCGGGAAGGACCGGGGAGCTGTTTTTT
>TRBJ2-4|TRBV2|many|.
CASSRIAKNIQYF
TGTGCCAGCTCGAGGATAGCCAAAAACATTCAGTACTTC
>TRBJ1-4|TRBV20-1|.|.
CSARGRDTKLFF
TGCAGTGCTAGAGGCCGGGACACGAAACTGTTTTTT
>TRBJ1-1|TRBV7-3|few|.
CASSWADATEAFF
TGTGCCAGCAGCTGGGCGGACGCAACTGAAGCTTTCTTT
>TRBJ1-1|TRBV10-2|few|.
CASAWTSTEAFF
TGCGCCAGCGCATGGACCAGCACTGAAGCTTTCTTT
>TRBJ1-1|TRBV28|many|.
CASSPMVRGRGTEAFF
TGTGCCAGCAGTCCGATGGTTAGAGGCCGAGGAACTGAAGCTTTCTTT
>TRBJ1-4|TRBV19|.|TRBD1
CASRDRLNEKLFF
TGTGCCAGCCGGGACAGACTTAATGAAAAACTGTTTTTT
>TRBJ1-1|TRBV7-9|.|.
CASSLNNFRNTEAFF
TGTGCCAGCAGCTTGAATAACTTCAGGAACACTGAAGCTTTCTTT
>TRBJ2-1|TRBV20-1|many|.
CSARDLIVWSEQFF
TGCAGTGCTAGAGATCTGATAGTTTGGTCTGAGCAGTTCTTC
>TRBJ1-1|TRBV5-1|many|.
CASSLGTTTNTEAFF
TGCGCCAGCAGCTTGGGGACAACGACGAACACTGAAGCTTTCTTT
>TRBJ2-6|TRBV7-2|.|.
CASSLVPGQSGANVLTF
TGTGCCAGCAGCTTAGTACCAGGTCAATCTGGGGCCAACGTCCTGACTTTC
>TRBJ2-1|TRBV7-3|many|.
CASSSQGGEQFF
TGTGCCAGCAGCTCGCAGGGGGGTGAGCAGTTCTTC
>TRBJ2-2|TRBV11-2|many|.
CASSLDRAGELFF
TGTGCCAGCAGCTTAGACAGGGCCGGGGAGCTGTTTTTT
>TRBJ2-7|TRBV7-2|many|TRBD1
CASSLRQGITYEQYF
TGTGCCAGCAGCCTCCGACAGGGTATCACCTACGAGCAGTACTTC
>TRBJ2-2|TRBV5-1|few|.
CASSYDGANTGELFF
TGCGCCAGCAGCTATGACGGAGCGAACACCGGGGAGCTGTTTTTT
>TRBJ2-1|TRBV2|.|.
CASTFPDNEQFF
TGTGCCAGCACCTTCCCGGACAATGAGCAGTTCTTC
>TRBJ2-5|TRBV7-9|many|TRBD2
CASSSGTSVSQETQYF
TGTGCCAGCAGCTCCGGGACTAGCGTCTCCCAAGAGACCCAGTACTTC
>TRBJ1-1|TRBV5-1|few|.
CASSPKTGNTEAFF
TGCGCCAGCAGCCCAAAGACAGGGAACACTGAAGCTTTCTTT
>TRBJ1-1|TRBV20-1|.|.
CSASLLRGAEAFF
TGCAGTGCTAGTTTATTGAGGGGTGCAGAAGCTTTCTTT
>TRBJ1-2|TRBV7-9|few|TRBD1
CASSDLDRGNYTF
TGTGCCAGCAGCGACTTAGACAGGGGAAATTACACCTTC
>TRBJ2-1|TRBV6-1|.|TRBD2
CASSSRLADVSSYNEQFF
TGTGCCAGCAGTTCGAGACTAGCGGACGTGTCCTCCTACAATGAGCAGTTCTTC
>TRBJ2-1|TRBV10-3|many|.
CAISESGLGINPYNEQFF
TGTGCCATCAGTGAGTCTGGGTTGGGGATTAACCCCTACAATGAGCAGTTCTTC
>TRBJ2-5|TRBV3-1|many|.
CATLGSQETQYF
TGTGCCACCCTCGGGAGTCAGGAGACCCAGTACTTC
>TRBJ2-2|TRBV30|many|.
CACAPWRGTGELFF
TGTGCCTGTGCCCCTTGGAGGGGCACCGGGGAGCTGTTTTTT